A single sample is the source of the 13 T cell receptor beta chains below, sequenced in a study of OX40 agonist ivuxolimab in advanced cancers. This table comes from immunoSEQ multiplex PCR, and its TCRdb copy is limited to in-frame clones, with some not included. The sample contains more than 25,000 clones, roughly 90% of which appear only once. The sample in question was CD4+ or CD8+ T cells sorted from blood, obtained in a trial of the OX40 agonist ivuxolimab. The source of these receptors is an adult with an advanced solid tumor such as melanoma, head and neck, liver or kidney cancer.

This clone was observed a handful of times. The CDR3: CASSDTSGTDTQYF. For the CDR3, the DNA is TGTGCCAGCAGTGACACTAGCGGGACAGATACGCAGTATTTT. J is TRBJ2-3 and V is TRBV6-4; TRBD2 matches at 9 bases. CDR1 and CDR2 from the germline V gene are MRHNA and SNTAGT. V lost 2 bases to trimming and J lost 3 bases; unmatched junction nucleotides: 0. The CDR3 runs to 14 residues.

This CDR3 reads CASRSLSSYEQYF. The DNA for the CDR3 is TGTGCCAGCAGATCCCTAAGCTCCTACGAGCAGTACTTC. The J gene is TRBJ2-7, the V gene TRBV6-5; the D is unclear. The CDR3 is 13 residues long. Germline V CDR1 and CDR2: MNHEY, SVGAGI. The V end lost 6 bases, the J end lost 0 bases, and 9 bases lay between the germline ends.

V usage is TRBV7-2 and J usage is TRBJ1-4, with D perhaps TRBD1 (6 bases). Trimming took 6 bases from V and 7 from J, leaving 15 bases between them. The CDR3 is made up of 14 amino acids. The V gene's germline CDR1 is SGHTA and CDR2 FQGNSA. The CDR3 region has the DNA TGTGCCAGCAGGGACACAGGGATGGGTGAAAAACTGTTTTTT. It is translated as CASRDTGMGEKLFF.

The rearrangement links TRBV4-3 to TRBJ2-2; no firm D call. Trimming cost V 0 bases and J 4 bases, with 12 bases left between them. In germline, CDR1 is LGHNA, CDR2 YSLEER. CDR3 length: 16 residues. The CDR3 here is CASSQDRNRLTGELFF. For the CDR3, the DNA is TGCGCCAGCAGCCAAGATAGGAACAGACTCACCGGGGAGCTGTTTTTT.

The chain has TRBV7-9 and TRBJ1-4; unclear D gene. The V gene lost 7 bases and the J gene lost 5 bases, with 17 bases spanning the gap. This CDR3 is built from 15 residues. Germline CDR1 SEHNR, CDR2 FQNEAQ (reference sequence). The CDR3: CASTSGRRENEKLFF. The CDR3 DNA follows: TGTGCCAGCACCTCGGGTAGGAGGGAGAATGAAAAACTGTTTTTT.

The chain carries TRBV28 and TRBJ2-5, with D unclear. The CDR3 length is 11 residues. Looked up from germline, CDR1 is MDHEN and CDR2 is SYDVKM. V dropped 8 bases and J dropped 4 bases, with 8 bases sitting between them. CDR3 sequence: CASAGLETQYF. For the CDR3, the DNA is TGTGCCAGCGCTGGGCTAGAGACCCAGTACTTC.

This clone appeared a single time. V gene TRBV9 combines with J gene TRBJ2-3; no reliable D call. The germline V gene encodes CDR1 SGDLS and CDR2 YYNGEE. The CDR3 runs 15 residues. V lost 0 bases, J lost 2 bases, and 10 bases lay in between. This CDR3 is CASSVESRFTDTQYF. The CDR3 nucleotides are TGTGCCAGCAGCGTAGAGAGCAGGTTCACAGATACGCAGTATTTT.

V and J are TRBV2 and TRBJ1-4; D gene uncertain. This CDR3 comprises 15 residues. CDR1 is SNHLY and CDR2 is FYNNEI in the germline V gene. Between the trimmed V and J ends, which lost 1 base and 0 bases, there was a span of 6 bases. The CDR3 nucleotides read TGTGCCAGCAGTGAAGAAAGGGCAACTAATGAAAAACTGTTTTTT. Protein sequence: CASSEERATNEKLFF.

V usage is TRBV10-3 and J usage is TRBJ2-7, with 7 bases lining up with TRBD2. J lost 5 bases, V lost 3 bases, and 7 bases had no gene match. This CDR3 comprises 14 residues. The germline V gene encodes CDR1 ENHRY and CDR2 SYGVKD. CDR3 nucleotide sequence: TGTGCCATCAGTGAATCGGAGGGAGGGAACGAGCAGTACTTC. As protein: CAISESEGGNEQYF.

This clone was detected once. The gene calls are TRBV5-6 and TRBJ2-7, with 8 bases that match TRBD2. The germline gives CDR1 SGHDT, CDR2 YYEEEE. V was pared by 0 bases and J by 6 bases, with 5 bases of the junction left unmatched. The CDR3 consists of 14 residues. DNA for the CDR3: TGTGCCAGCAGCTTGGACGGGAGGGCCCCCGAGCAGTACTTC. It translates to CASSLDGRAPEQYF. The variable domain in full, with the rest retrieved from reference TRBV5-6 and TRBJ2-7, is DAGVTQSPTHLIKTRGQQVTLRCSPKSGHDTVSWYQQALGQGPQFIFQYYEEEERQRGNFPDRFSGHQFPNYSSELNVNALLLGDSALYLCASSLDGRAPEQYFGPGTRLTVT.

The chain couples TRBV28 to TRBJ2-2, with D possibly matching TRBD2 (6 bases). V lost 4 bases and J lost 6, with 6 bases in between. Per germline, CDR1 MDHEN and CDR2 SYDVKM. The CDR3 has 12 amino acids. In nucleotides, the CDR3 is TGTGCCAGCAGTTGGGGGGCCGGGGAGCTGTTTTTT. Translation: CASSWGAGELFF.

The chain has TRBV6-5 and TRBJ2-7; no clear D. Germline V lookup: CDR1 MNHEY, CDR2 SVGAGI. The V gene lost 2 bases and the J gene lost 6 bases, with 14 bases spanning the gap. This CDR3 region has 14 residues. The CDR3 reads CASSYGGRSPEQYF. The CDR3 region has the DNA TGTGCCAGCAGTTACGGTGGTCGTTCCCCCGAGCAGTACTTC.

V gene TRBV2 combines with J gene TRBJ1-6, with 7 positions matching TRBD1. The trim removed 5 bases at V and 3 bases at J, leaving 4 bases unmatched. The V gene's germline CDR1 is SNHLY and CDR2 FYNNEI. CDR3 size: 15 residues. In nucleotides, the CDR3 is TGTGCCAGCAGTCTTACAGGGGACTATAATTCACCCCTCCACTTT. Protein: CASSLTGDYNSPLHF.